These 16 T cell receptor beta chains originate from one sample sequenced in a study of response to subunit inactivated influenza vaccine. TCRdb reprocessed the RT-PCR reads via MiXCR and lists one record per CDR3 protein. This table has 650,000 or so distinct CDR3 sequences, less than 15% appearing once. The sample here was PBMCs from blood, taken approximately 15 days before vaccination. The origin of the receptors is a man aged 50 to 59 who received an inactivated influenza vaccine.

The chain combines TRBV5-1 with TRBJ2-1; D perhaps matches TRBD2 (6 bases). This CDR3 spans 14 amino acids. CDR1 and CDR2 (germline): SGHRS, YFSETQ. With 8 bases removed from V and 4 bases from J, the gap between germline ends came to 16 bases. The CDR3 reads CASNTGTGYNEQFF. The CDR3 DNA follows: TGCGCCAGTAATACCGGGACTGGATACAATGAGCAGTTCTTC.

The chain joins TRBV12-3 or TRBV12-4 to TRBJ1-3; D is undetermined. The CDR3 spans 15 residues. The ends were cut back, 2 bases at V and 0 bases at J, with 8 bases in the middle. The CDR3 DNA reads TGTGCCAGCAGTTTAATGAGGGACTCTGGAAACACCATATATTTT. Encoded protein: CASSLMRDSGNTIYF.

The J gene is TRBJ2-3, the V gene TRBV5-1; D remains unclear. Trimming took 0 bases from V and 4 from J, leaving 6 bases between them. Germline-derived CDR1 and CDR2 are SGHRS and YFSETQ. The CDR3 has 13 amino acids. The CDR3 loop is CASSLVPPDTQYF. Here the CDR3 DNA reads TGCGCCAGCAGCTTGGTTCCCCCAGATACGCAGTATTTT.

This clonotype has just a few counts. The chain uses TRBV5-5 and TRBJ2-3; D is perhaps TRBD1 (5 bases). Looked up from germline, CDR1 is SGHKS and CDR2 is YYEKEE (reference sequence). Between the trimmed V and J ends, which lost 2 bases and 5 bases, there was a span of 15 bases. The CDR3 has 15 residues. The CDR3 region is CASSFRVGAVDTQYF. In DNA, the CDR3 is TGTGCCAGCAGCTTTCGGGTAGGGGCGGTAGATACGCAGTATTTT.

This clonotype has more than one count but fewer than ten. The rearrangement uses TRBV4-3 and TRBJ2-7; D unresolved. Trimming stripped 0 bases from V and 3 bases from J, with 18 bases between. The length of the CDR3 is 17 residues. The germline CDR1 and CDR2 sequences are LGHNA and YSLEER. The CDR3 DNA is TGCGCCAGCAGCCAAGAGATCTTAGGTCTAGTTTTCTACGAGCAGTACTTC. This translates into CASSQEILGLVFYEQYF.

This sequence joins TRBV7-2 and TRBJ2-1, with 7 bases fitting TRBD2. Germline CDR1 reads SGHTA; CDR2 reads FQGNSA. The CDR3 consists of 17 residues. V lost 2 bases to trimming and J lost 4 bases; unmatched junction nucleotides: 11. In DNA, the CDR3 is TGTGCCAGCAGCTTAAGTCTCCGGGACTACCAGTACAATGAGCAGTTCTTC. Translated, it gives CASSLSLRDYQYNEQFF.

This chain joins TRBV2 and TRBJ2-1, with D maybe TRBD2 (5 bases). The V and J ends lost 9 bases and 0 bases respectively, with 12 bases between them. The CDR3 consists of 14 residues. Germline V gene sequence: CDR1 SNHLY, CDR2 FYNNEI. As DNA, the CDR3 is TGTGCCAGTAGGGTAGGGAGCTCCTACAATGAGCAGTTCTTC. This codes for CASRVGSSYNEQFF.

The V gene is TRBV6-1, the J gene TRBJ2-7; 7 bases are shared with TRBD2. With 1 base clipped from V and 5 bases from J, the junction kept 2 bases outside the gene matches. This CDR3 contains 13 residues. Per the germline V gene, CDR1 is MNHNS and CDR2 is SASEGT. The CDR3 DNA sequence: TGTGCCAGCAGTGAAGATCGGGAGGACGAGCAGTACTTC. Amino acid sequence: CASSEDREDEQYF.

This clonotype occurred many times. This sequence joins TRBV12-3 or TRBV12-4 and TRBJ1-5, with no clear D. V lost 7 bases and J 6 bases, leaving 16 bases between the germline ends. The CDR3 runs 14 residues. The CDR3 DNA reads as TGTGCCAGCACCTCTTACGGGAAGGGTCAGCCCCAGCATTTT. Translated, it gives CASTSYGKGQPQHF.

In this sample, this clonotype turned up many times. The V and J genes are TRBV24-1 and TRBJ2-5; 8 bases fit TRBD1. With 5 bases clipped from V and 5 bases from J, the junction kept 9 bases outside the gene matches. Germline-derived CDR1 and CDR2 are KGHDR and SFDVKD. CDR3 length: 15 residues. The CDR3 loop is CATSGAGGTKETQYF. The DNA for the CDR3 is TGTGCCACCAGTGGGGCAGGGGGCACAAAGGAGACCCAGTACTTC.

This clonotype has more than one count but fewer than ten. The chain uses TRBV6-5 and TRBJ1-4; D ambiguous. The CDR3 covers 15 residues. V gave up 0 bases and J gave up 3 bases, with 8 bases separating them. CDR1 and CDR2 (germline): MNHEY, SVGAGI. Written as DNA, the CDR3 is TGTGCCAGCAGTTACTCTGGGGTGTCTAATGAAAAACTGTTTTTT. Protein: CASSYSGVSNEKLFF.

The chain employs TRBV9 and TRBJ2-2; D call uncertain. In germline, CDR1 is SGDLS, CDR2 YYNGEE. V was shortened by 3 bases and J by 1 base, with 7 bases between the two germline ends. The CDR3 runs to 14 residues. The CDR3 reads CASSAQRNTGELFF. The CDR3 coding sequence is TGTGCCAGCAGCGCACAGCGGAACACCGGGGAGCTGTTTTTT.

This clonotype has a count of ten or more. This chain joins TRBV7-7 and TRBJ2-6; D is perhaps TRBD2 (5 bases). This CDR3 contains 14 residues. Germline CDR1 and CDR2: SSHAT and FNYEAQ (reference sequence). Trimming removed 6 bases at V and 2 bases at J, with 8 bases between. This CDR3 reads CASSPSTGANVLTF. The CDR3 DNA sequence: TGTGCCAGCAGTCCTAGCACTGGGGCCAACGTCCTGACTTTC.

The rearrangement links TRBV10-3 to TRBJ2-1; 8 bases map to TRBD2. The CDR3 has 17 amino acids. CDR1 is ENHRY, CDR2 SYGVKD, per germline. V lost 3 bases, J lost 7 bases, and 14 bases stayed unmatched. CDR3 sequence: CAISDLLADPILNEQFF. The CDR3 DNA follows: TGTGCCATCAGTGACCTACTAGCGGATCCCATCCTAAATGAGCAGTTCTTC.

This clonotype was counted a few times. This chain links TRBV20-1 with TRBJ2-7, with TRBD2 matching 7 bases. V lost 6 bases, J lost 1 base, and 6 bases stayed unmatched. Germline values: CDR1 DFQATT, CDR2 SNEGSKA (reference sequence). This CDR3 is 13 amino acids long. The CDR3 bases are TGCAGTGCCGAAGCGGGACGATCCTACGAGCAGTACTTC. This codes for CSAEAGRSYEQYF.

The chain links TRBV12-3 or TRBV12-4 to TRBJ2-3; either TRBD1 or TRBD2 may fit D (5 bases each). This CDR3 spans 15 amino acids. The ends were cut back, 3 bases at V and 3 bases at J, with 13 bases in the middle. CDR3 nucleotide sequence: TGTGCCAGCAGTTTTCGGGGCAGGGCGACAGATACGCAGTATTTT. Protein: CASSFRGRATDTQYF.